Below are 29 T cell receptor beta chains sequenced from a single sample in a study of control samples from healthy donors and cancer patients. Assay: immunoSEQ multiplex PCR; the TCRdb copy retains only in-frame clones and omits some. Of around 71,000 clones listed, about nine tenths were seen once; the top ten hold roughly 1.2%. Sequencing was carried out using PBMCs. These receptors all stem from a woman aged 50 to 60 with colorectal cancer.

V and J are TRBV2 and TRBJ2-1; D possibly corresponds to TRBD1 (5 bases). V gave up 4 bases and J gave up 4 bases, with 8 bases separating them. Germline V lookup: CDR1 SNHLY, CDR2 FYNNEI. The CDR3 is made up of 13 amino acids. CDR3 residues: CASSGQYYNEQFF. The CDR3 DNA follows: TGTGCCAGCAGTGGACAGTATTACAATGAGCAGTTCTTC.

V and J are TRBV12-3 or TRBV12-4 and TRBJ1-2, with D unclear. Trimming pared 5 bases from V and 2 bases from J, leaving 6 bases between. The CDR3 contains 12 residues. The CDR3 region has the DNA TGTGCCAGCAGTAACCAGAACTATGGCTACACCTTC. The encoded protein is CASSNQNYGYTF.

The chain has TRBV7-9 and TRBJ2-1, with 9 bases matching TRBD2. J gave up 0 bases and V 5 bases, and 8 bases lay outside the gene matches. The CDR3 has 17 residues. Per the germline V gene, CDR1 is SEHNR and CDR2 is FQNEAQ (reference sequence). DNA of the CDR3: TGTGCCAGCAGCCCCCGTGGTAGCGGGAGCTCCTACAATGAGCAGTTCTTC. Protein product: CASSPRGSGSSYNEQFF.

J is TRBJ2-1 and V is TRBV18, with TRBD2 matching over 10 bases. Germline V gene data show CDR1 as KGHSH and CDR2 as LQKENI. The V and J ends lost 5 bases and 10 bases, in that order; junction bases with no gene match: 20. CDR3 length equals 18 residues. The CDR3 region is CASSGRTASGGALEEQFF. CDR3 nucleotides: TGTGCCAGCTCAGGGCGTACCGCCAGCGGGGGGGCGTTGGAAGAGCAGTTCTTC.

The V call is TRBV2, the J call TRBJ1-5, with a possible D match to TRBD1 (6 bases). Trimming took off 11 bases at V and 3 bases at J, with 14 bases between the two ends. The CDR3 sequence is 13 residues long. The V gene's germline CDR1 is SNHLY and CDR2 FYNNEI. The CDR3 spells CAARGQLNQPQHF. The CDR3, as DNA: TGTGCCGCCCGCGGACAGCTCAATCAGCCCCAGCATTTT.

The chain is built from TRBV28 and TRBJ2-7; TRBD2 might be the D (5 bases). Trimming cost V 5 bases and J 1 base, with 24 bases left between them. From germline, CDR1 is MDHEN and CDR2 SYDVKM. This CDR3 region has 18 residues. The CDR3 region has the DNA TGTGCCAGCAGTCCCCTCCCCGGGAAAGAAGTTCTATCCTACGAGCAGTACTTC. This encodes CASSPLPGKEVLSYEQYF.

The genes are TRBV5-1 and TRBJ1-1; D is ambiguous. V lost 4 bases, J lost 1 base, and 8 bases lay in between. The CDR3 is 13 residues long. Germline lookup yields CDR1 SGHRS and CDR2 YFSETQ. CDR3 sequence (DNA): TGCGCCAGCAGCCGGTCCGAGAACACTGAAGCTTTCTTT. It encodes CASSRSENTEAFF.

The chain carries TRBV6-5 and TRBJ1-2; TRBD1 matches at 8 bases. This CDR3 spans 14 amino acids. Per the germline V gene, CDR1 is MNHEY and CDR2 is SVGAGI. V was clipped by 6 bases and J by 4 bases; unmatched bases: 7. The CDR3 DNA follows: TGTGCCAGCAGCCCCCGGGACAGGCCCTATGGCTACACCTTC. The encoded protein is CASSPRDRPYGYTF.

The chain uses TRBV2 and TRBJ1-2; D possibly corresponds to TRBD1 (5 bases). With 7 bases removed from V and 2 bases from J, the gap between germline ends came to 14 bases. Germline assignment: CDR1 SNHLY and CDR2 FYNNEI. The CDR3 consists of 14 residues. The CDR3: CASTQRGANYGYTF. The CDR3, as DNA: TGTGCCAGCACCCAAAGAGGGGCAAACTATGGCTACACCTTC.

This chain uses TRBV18 with TRBJ1-1, with unresolved D. CDR3 length: 14 residues. The germline gives CDR1 KGHSH, CDR2 LQKENI. Trimming pared 2 bases from V and 1 base from J, leaving 8 bases between. The CDR3 DNA follows: TGTGCCAGCTCACCAGGTTGGAGGAACACTGAAGCTTTCTTT. This encodes CASSPGWRNTEAFF.

The chain uses TRBV12-2 and TRBJ1-2. TRBV12-2 is a pseudogene locus. The CDR3 sequence is 15 residues long. The CDR3 loop reads CASRSIRRGRFGYTF. The CDR3 bases are TGTGCAAGTCGCTCCATTCGACGGGGTAGGTTTGGCTACACCTTC.

The chain combines TRBV3-1 (or the pseudogene TRBV3-2) with TRBJ1-5; a possible D gene is TRBD1 (5 bases). With 0 bases removed from V and 9 bases from J, the gap between germline ends came to 9 bases. Germline V gene lookup returns CDR1 LGHDT and CDR2 YNNKEL (reference sequence). There are 13 residues in the CDR3. The CDR3 DNA reads TGTGCCAGCAGCCAAGAGCGGAGGGGGCCCCAGCATTTT. As protein: CASSQERRGPQHF.

The chain couples TRBV18 to TRBJ1-2, with 7 bases lining up with TRBD1. V gave up 4 bases and J gave up 10 bases; unmatched junction bases: 9. Per the germline V gene, CDR1 is KGHSH and CDR2 is LQKENI. This CDR3 spans 13 amino acids. The CDR3 nucleotides are TGTGCCAGCTCACAACAGGGGCCCTCAGACTACACCTTC. Protein product: CASSQQGPSDYTF.

The chain joins TRBV12-3 or TRBV12-4 to TRBJ2-3; TRBD2 matches at 7 bases. The CDR3 length is 13 residues. Trimming removed 6 bases from V and 6 bases from J; junction bases left unmatched: 6. The CDR3 reads CASRSAGVDTQYF. CDR3 in DNA: TGTGCCAGCAGATCCGCGGGGGTTGATACGCAGTATTTT.

The chain uses TRBV5-1 and TRBJ1-1; D perhaps matches TRBD1 (5 bases). CDR3 length: 17 amino acids. The V end lost 1 base, the J end lost 0 bases, and 16 bases lay between the germline ends. Germline values: CDR1 SGHRS, CDR2 YFSETQ. The CDR3 sequence is CASSLPGRGAMNTEAFF. The CDR3 coding sequence is TGCGCCAGCAGCTTGCCAGGGCGAGGGGCCATGAACACTGAAGCTTTCTTT.

The rearrangement joins TRBV30 to TRBJ2-3; 9 bases map to TRBD2. Germline CDR1 GTSNPN, CDR2 SVGIG (reference sequence). The CDR3 length is 16 residues. Trimming cost V 3 bases and J 6 bases; bases outside gene matches: 13. Written as DNA, the CDR3 is TGTGCCTGGAGGAAAGGGCTAGCGGGGCCTCGGGATACGCAGTATTTT. This codes for CAWRKGLAGPRDTQYF.

DNA of the CDR3: TGCGCCAGCAGCTTGGACAGGGCGTCTAACTATGGCTACACCTTC. Residues: CASSLDRASNYGYTF. The J gene is TRBJ1-2, the V gene TRBV5-1; tentatively, D is TRBD1 (6 bases). The CDR3 spans 15 residues. V lost 0 bases and J 0 bases, leaving 9 bases between the germline ends. Germline CDR1 SGHRS, CDR2 YFSETQ.

V and J are TRBV30 and TRBJ1-6; D not resolved. V was shortened by 1 base and J by 0 bases, with 10 bases between the two germline ends. CDR1 is GTSNPN, CDR2 SVGIG, per germline (reference sequence). CDR3 length equals 16 residues. The CDR3 spells CAWSGPVSSYNSPLHF. The DNA of the CDR3 is TGTGCCTGGAGTGGCCCAGTGAGCTCCTATAATTCACCCCTCCACTTT.

V and J are TRBV15 and TRBJ2-6; TRBD2 agrees at 7 bases. In germline, CDR1 is LNHNV, CDR2 YYDKDF (reference sequence). The CDR3 extends over 15 amino acids. Trimming at V came to 5 bases and at J to 0 bases, leaving 1 base not matched to a gene. This chain's CDR3 is CATSGGGSGANVLTF. The CDR3, as DNA: TGTGCCACCAGCGGCGGGGGCTCTGGGGCCAACGTCCTGACTTTC.

J is TRBJ1-1 and V is TRBV19; 9 nucleotides agree with TRBD1. The germline CDR1 and CDR2 sequences are LNHDA and SQIVND (reference sequence). With V trimmed by 4 bases and J by 5 bases, 5 bases remained unmatched. The CDR3 contains 14 residues. The CDR3 loop reads CASSKGQGLTEAFF. DNA for the CDR3: TGTGCCAGTAGTAAGGGACAGGGTTTAACTGAAGCTTTCTTT.

The V and J genes are TRBV5-1 and TRBJ1-2; maybe TRBD1 (5 bases). This CDR3 spans 14 amino acids. V lost 4 bases and J 7 bases, leaving 17 bases between the germline ends. Germline CDR1 SGHRS, CDR2 YFSETQ. The DNA for the CDR3 is TGCGCCAGCAGCCCGGGGGTCCAGGGCTTTGGCTACACCTTC. This encodes CASSPGVQGFGYTF. The full variable domain, completed using reference TRBV5-1 and TRBJ1-2, is KAGVTQTPRYLIKTRGQQVTLSCSPISGHRSVSWYQQTPGQGLQFLFEYFSETQRNKGNFPGRFSGRQFSNSRSEMNVSTLELGDSALYLCASSPGVQGFGYTFGSGTRLTVV.

The sample holds a few counts of this clone. V is TRBV30 and J is TRBJ1-2; tentatively, D is TRBD1 (6 bases). Germline assignment: CDR1 GTSNPN and CDR2 SVGIG (reference sequence). V was cut by 3 bases and J by 5 bases, with 16 bases left in between. This CDR3 is 14 amino acids long. The CDR3 region has the DNA TGTGCCTGGAGCAGCAGGGGCAAGGGGTATGGCTACACCTTC. Translating gives CAWSSRGKGYGYTF.

This sequence joins TRBV5-8 and TRBJ2-7; D unresolved. This CDR3 is 12 amino acids long. Germline CDR1 is SGHTS and CDR2 is YDEGEE. Between the trimmed V and J ends, which lost 3 bases and 7 bases, there was a span of 11 bases. The CDR3 here is CASSSKVSEQYF. CDR3 in DNA: TGTGCCAGCAGCTCTAAAGTTTCTGAGCAGTACTTC.

CDR3 in DNA: TGTGCCAGCAGTGAGTTCGAGCAGTACTTC. Residues: CASSEFEQYF. The chain recombines TRBV6-1 with TRBJ2-7; D not resolved. This CDR3 has 10 amino acids. Germline assignment: CDR1 MNHNS and CDR2 SASEGT. The V gene lost 3 bases and the J gene lost 6 bases, with 3 bases spanning the gap.

This rearrangement joins TRBV28 to TRBJ1-5, with D possibly TRBD1 on 6 matching bases. Between the trimmed V and J ends, which lost 8 bases and 2 bases, there was a span of 16 bases. CDR1 is MDHEN, CDR2 SYDVKM, per germline. The CDR3 loop spans 15 amino acids. CDR3 sequence reads: CASLGDRQGNQPQHF. CDR3 DNA sequence: TGTGCCAGCTTAGGGGATCGACAGGGCAATCAGCCCCAGCATTTT.

The J gene is TRBJ2-7, the V gene TRBV7-3, with a weak D call TRBD2 (6 bases). The germline gives CDR1 SGHTA, CDR2 FQGTGA. The CDR3 totals 14 residues. Trimming left V 0 bases short and J 5 bases short, with 11 bases between. In nucleotides, the CDR3 is TGTGCCAGCAGCTTAACTTCACGGGAGAACGAGCAGTACTTC. It codes for CASSLTSRENEQYF. Using reference TRBV7-3 and TRBJ2-7 for the parts outside the CDR3, the full variable domain is GAGVSQTPSNKVTEKGKYVELRCDPISGHTALYWYRQSLGQGPEFLIYFQGTGAADDSGLPNDRFFAVRPEGSVSTLKIQRTERGDSAVYLCASSLTSRENEQYFGPGTRLTVT.

The genes are TRBV7-3 and TRBJ1-5; D perhaps matches TRBD1 (5 bases). Trimming took 1 base from V and 9 from J, leaving 10 bases between them. CDR1 SGHTA and CDR2 FQGTGA come from the germline V gene. CDR3 length: 13 amino acids. The CDR3 region has the DNA TGTGCCAGCAGCTTAAACCCGCAGGGGCCCCAGCATTTT. It codes for CASSLNPQGPQHF. Drawing the rest from reference TRBV7-3 and TRBJ1-5, the complete variable domain is GAGVSQTPSNKVTEKGKYVELRCDPISGHTALYWYRQSLGQGPEFLIYFQGTGAADDSGLPNDRFFAVRPEGSVSTLKIQRTERGDSAVYLCASSLNPQGPQHFGDGTRLSIL.

This chain connects TRBV11-3 to TRBJ1-1, with 12 positions matching TRBD1. The V and J ends lost 5 bases and 0 bases, in that order; junction bases with no gene match: 7. The CDR3 consists of 17 residues. The germline CDR1 and CDR2 sequences are SGHNT and YENEEA. As DNA, the CDR3 is TGTGCCAGCAGCGCCGGGACAGGGGGCTCGGTGAACACTGAAGCTTTCTTT. Translating gives CASSAGTGGSVNTEAFF.

The gene calls are TRBV4-2 and TRBJ2-7; 9 bases match TRBD2. Trimming took 0 bases from V and 4 from J; bases not matched to a gene: 4. The CDR3 has 15 residues. Germline CDR1 reads LGHNA; CDR2 reads YNFKEQ. The DNA for the CDR3 is TGTGCCAGCAGCCAAGATCCCAGCGGGAGGTACGAGCAGTACTTC. Residues: CASSQDPSGRYEQYF.